These 28 T cell receptor beta chains share one sample of origin, sequenced in a study of regulatory T cells in long-lasting Graves disease. Stated time point: newly diagnosed GD, antithyroid drugs for less than 3 months. PBMC RNA was the source of the TCR library. Building of the TCR beta libraries involved iRepertoire HTBI primers and Arm-PCR of CDR3 regions. TCRdb reprocessed the multiplex PCR reads with MiXCR, giving one entry per CDR3 protein. The top ten clones hold 20% to 25% of a sample with under 450,000 distinct CDR3 sequences, 15% to 20% of them seen once. A further study also used this sample, focusing on T cells in Graves' hyperthyroidism and ophthalmopathy.

The sequencing here drew on peripheral blood mononuclear cells (PBMCs), taken at new diagnosis, from a patient treated with antithyroid drugs. All receptors derive from a woman aged 18-29 years with Graves disease.

This clonotype was observed many times. The chain couples TRBV25-1 to TRBJ2-7, with D unresolved. Trimming removed 1 base at V and 7 bases at J, with 17 bases between. CDR1 and CDR2 (germline): MGHDK, SYGVNS. This CDR3 has 15 amino acids. In nucleotides, the CDR3 is TGTGCCAGCAGTGAATCCGCCAGGTACCTCGGGGAGCAGTACTTC. It translates to CASSESARYLGEQYF.

As for this clonotype: Since a much larger clone is just one base distant, this may be a read error. The rearrangement uses TRBV5-1 and TRBJ1-1; maybe TRBD1 (6 bases). The germline CDR1 and CDR2 sequences are SGHRS and YFSETQ. CDR3 length: 14 amino acids. V gave up 2 bases and J gave up 3 bases, with 11 bases separating them. CDR3 coding DNA: TGCGCCAGCAGCTTTGTGAGACAGGACACTGAAGCTTTCTTT. Its protein product is CASSFVRQDTEAFF.

The chain combines TRBV12-3 or TRBV12-4 with TRBJ2-1; D possibly matches TRBD1 or TRBD2 (5 bases each). The CDR3 has 15 amino acids. V was pared by 7 bases and J by 3 bases, with 16 bases between. DNA of the CDR3: TGTGCCAGCAACCTCCACGGGGCTAGCTACAATGAGCAGTTCTTC. It codes for CASNLHGASYNEQFF.

This clonotype was seen at least ten times. One end of the junction varies from germline; a read error may be responsible. The V and J genes are TRBV4-1 and TRBJ2-1, with TRBD2 identical over 11 bases. Germline CDR1 is MGHRA and CDR2 is YSYEKL. The CDR3 loop spans 15 amino acids. The CDR3: CASSDGTSGYNEQFF. CDR3 bases: TGTGCCAGCAGCGACGGGACTAGCGGCTACAATGAGCAGTTCTTC.

The sample holds many counts of this clonotype. This rearrangement joins TRBV7-9 to TRBJ1-1; no definite D call. Germline CDR1 reads SEHNR; CDR2 reads FQNEAQ (reference sequence). The CDR3 loop spans 13 amino acids. The V end was cut by 2 bases, the J end by 0 bases, with 4 bases between. CDR3 loop: CASSLSMNTEAFF. As DNA, the CDR3 is TGTGCCAGCAGCTTAAGCATGAACACTGAAGCTTTCTTT.

This clonotype was recorded at least ten times. The genes are TRBV9 and TRBJ1-1, with D perhaps TRBD1 (5 bases). The germline V gene encodes CDR1 SGDLS and CDR2 YYNGEE. V was cut by 2 bases and J by 8 bases, with 13 bases left in between. The CDR3 contains 13 residues. CDR3 DNA: TGTGCCAGCAGCGTGACGGGGGATTCCGAAGCTTTCTTT. Protein product: CASSVTGDSEAFF.

The table lists this clonotype with many counts. The gene calls are TRBV30 and TRBJ2-1; D not certain. V was shortened by 1 base and J by 4 bases, with 5 bases between the two germline ends. Per germline, CDR1 GTSNPN and CDR2 SVGIG (reference sequence). This CDR3 is 12 amino acids long. The CDR3, as DNA: TGTGCCTGGAGTGCATATTACAATGAGCAGTTCTTC. This gives the protein CAWSAYYNEQFF.

At least ten counts were recorded for this clonotype. The chain carries TRBV5-1 and TRBJ1-4; D call uncertain. With 4 bases removed from V and 7 bases from J, the gap between germline ends came to 17 bases. CDR3 length equals 15 residues. Per the germline V gene, CDR1 is SGHRS and CDR2 is YFSETQ. Here the CDR3 DNA reads TGCGCCAGCAGCCAAACGGGGTATGAGGGTGAAAAACTGTTTTTT. As protein: CASSQTGYEGEKLFF.

This clonotype showed up many times. This rearrangement joins TRBV20-1 to TRBJ2-7; 7 bases fit TRBD2. The germline V gene encodes CDR1 DFQATT and CDR2 SNEGSKA (reference sequence). Trimming removed 2 bases from V and 3 bases from J; junction bases left unmatched: 4. CDR3 length: 13 amino acids. The CDR3 here is CSARRASGYEQYF. The DNA of the CDR3 is TGCAGTGCTAGACGTGCTAGCGGCTACGAGCAGTACTTC.

This clonotype has at least ten counts. J is TRBJ2-1 and V is TRBV11-3; the D gene is possibly TRBD2 (6 bases). Germline values: CDR1 SGHNT, CDR2 YENEEA. This CDR3 region has 16 residues. V lost 3 bases, J lost 2 bases, and 14 bases lay in between. CDR3 nucleotides: TGTGCCAGCAGCTTTTCGGGGGTGGTCGCCTACAATGAGCAGTTCTTC. Amino acids: CASSFSGVVAYNEQFF.

Many counts were recorded for this clonotype. The chain joins TRBV2 to TRBJ2-7; D uncertain. Germline V lookup: CDR1 SNHLY, CDR2 FYNNEI. This CDR3 region has 15 residues. The germline V and J ends were trimmed by 8 bases and 0 bases, with 17 bases remaining between them. CDR3 coding DNA: TGTGCCAGCCTTCGTGGGTCGGCCAGCTCCTACGAGCAGTACTTC. It specifies CASLRGSASSYEQYF.

This clonotype was counted a single time. Since the CDR3 does not end with the conserved phenylalanine or tryptophan, this likely comes from a read error. The rearrangement joins TRBV6-1 to TRBJ2-5; D possibly matches TRBD1 or TRBD2 (5 bases each). The germline gives CDR1 MNHNS, CDR2 SASEGT. This CDR3 spans 13 amino acids. V was pared by 7 bases and J by 2 bases, with 11 bases between. CDR3 protein: CASTEGRQETQYS. The CDR3 DNA reads TGTGCCAGCACTGAGGGACGGCAAGAGACCCAGTACTCC.

This clonotype came up many times. This chain links TRBV3-1 with TRBJ2-7; D remains ambiguous. Trimming removed 1 base at V and 3 bases at J, with 7 bases between. CDR3 length equals 13 residues. Per the germline V gene, CDR1 is LGHDT and CDR2 is YNNKEL (reference sequence). The CDR3 spells CASSQGRLYEQYF. CDR3 DNA sequence: TGTGCCAGCAGCCAAGGACGGCTCTACGAGCAGTACTTC.

This clonotype has at least ten counts. The chain has TRBV3-1 and TRBJ1-2, with D possibly matching TRBD1 (5 bases). Germline loops: CDR1 LGHDT, CDR2 YNNKEL (reference sequence). The V end lost 6 bases, the J end lost 2 bases, and 16 bases lay between the germline ends. The CDR3 runs 15 residues. CDR3 region: CASSASTVQNYGYTF. DNA of the CDR3: TGTGCCAGCAGTGCCTCGACAGTTCAAAACTATGGCTACACCTTC.

The chain joins TRBV6-1 to TRBJ1-2; D call uncertain. Deletions cut 3 bases from V and 10 bases from J, with 6 bases between. Germline CDR1 reads MNHNS; CDR2 reads SASEGT. The CDR3 sequence is 10 residues long. CDR3 bases: TGTGCCAGCAGTGACTGGTACTACACCTTC. This codes for CASSDWYYTF.

This sequence joins TRBV19 and TRBJ1-1; D possibly corresponds to TRBD1 (6 bases). The CDR3 extends over 14 amino acids. Germline V gene lookup returns CDR1 LNHDA and CDR2 SQIVND (reference sequence). V lost 3 bases, J lost 2 bases, and 10 bases lay in between. CDR3 protein: CASSMPDSNTEAFF. The CDR3, as DNA: TGTGCCAGTAGTATGCCGGACAGCAACACTGAAGCTTTCTTT.

By frequency in the sample, this clonotype is medium-sized (0.01 to 0.1%). The chain employs TRBV2 and TRBJ1-1; D remains ambiguous. The CDR3 extends over 12 amino acids. Trimming took 9 bases from V and 5 from J, leaving 13 bases between them. In germline, CDR1 is SNHLY, CDR2 FYNNEI. DNA for the CDR3: TGTGCCAGGGGTAATGGGCAGACTGAAGCTTTCTTT. It encodes CARGNGQTEAFF. Full variable domain (missing parts from reference TRBV2 and TRBJ1-1): EPEVTQTPSHQVTQMGQEVILRCVPISNHLYFYWYRQILGQKVEFLVSFYNNEISEKSEIFDDQFSVERPDGSNFTLKIRSTKLEDSAMYFCARGNGQTEAFFGQGTRLTVV.

As concerns this clonotype: Possible read error: a much larger clone is one base away. The V call is TRBV12-3 or TRBV12-4, the J call TRBJ2-7; D gene ambiguous. The V and J ends lost 5 bases and 1 base respectively, with 9 bases between them. The CDR3 is 13 amino acids. As DNA, the CDR3 is TGTGCCAGCAGTATATCAGTTTCCTACGAGCAGTACTTC. Translated: CASSISVSYEQYF.

This clonotype was seen only a few times. The chain combines TRBV6-5 with TRBJ2-7, with TRBD1 matching 10 bases. The CDR3 sequence is 17 residues long. V gave up 2 bases and J gave up 2 bases; unmatched junction bases: 9. Germline V CDR1 and CDR2: MNHEY, SVGAGI. CDR3 loop: CASSYPEGGTGAYEQYF. CDR3 sequence (DNA): TGTGCCAGCAGTTACCCAGAAGGCGGGACAGGGGCCTACGAGCAGTACTTC.

The chain joins TRBV7-2 to TRBJ2-2; either TRBD1 or TRBD2 may supply D (5 bases each). The CDR3 is 14 residues long. Per the germline V gene, CDR1 is SGHTA and CDR2 is FQGNSA. The V gene lost 5 bases and the J gene lost 5 bases, with 12 bases spanning the gap. This CDR3 is CASSPWGRTGELFF. CDR3 coding DNA: TGTGCCAGCAGCCCCTGGGGGAGAACCGGGGAGCTGTTTTTT.

This clonotype was recorded many times. The rearrangement links TRBV11-2 to TRBJ2-7, with 12 bases aligning to TRBD2. V was clipped by 5 bases and J by 7 bases; unmatched bases: 15. The CDR3 runs to 17 residues. Germline CDR1 and CDR2: SGHAT and FQNNGV. This CDR3 reads CASSPRTSSGRAWEQYF. The CDR3 DNA is TGTGCCAGCAGCCCACGGACTTCTAGCGGGAGGGCCTGGGAGCAGTACTTC.

The chain employs TRBV7-9 and TRBJ1-1; D not certain. The V and J ends lost 1 base and 2 bases respectively, with 8 bases between them. This CDR3 has 14 residues. Germline assignment: CDR1 SEHNR and CDR2 FQNEAQ (reference sequence). The DNA of the CDR3 is TGTGCCAGCAGCTTAGGGCCGCCCAACACTGAAGCTTTCTTT. This translates into CASSLGPPNTEAFF. The whole variable domain, filled in from reference TRBV7-9 and TRBJ1-1, reads DTGVSQNPRHKITKRGQNVTFRCDPISEHNRLYWYRQTLGQGPEFLTYFQNEAQLEKSRLLSDRFSAERPKGSFSTLEIQRTEQGDSAMYLCASSLGPPNTEAFFGQGTRLTVV.

This clonotype was counted ten times or more. CDR3 amino acids: CSAIGPNWNTEAFF. Here the CDR3 DNA reads TGCAGTGCAATAGGCCCAAACTGGAACACTGAAGCTTTCTTT. The chain carries TRBV20-1 and TRBJ1-1; D remains ambiguous. Germline V gene data show CDR1 as DFQATT and CDR2 as SNEGSKA (reference sequence). The CDR3 runs to 14 residues. Trimming left V 6 bases short and J 1 base short, with 15 bases between.

The V gene is TRBV29-1, the J gene TRBJ2-3, with 9 bases aligning to TRBD2. Germline V gene sequence: CDR1 SQVTM, CDR2 ANQGSEA. Trimming cost V 8 bases and J 2 bases; bases outside gene matches: 8. The length of the CDR3 is 14 residues. The CDR3: CSLAPSGITDTQYF. CDR3 in DNA: TGCAGCCTGGCCCCTAGCGGGATCACAGATACGCAGTATTTT.

This clonotype has ten or more counts. The V gene is TRBV11-1, the J gene TRBJ2-7; the match to TRBD2 covers 16 bases. The CDR3 extends over 16 amino acids. The J segment lost 3 bases and the V segment lost 4 bases, leaving 3 bases of the junction unmatched. Germline V CDR1 and CDR2: SGHAT, FQDESV (reference sequence). The CDR3 nucleotides read TGTGCCAGCAGCTACGGGACTAGCGGGAGGGTCTACGAGCAGTACTTC. Translated: CASSYGTSGRVYEQYF.

Many counts were recorded for this clonotype. The rearrangement joins TRBV14 to TRBJ2-1; the D gene could be TRBD1 or TRBD2 (5 bases each). Trimming removed 1 base from V and 8 bases from J, with 9 bases in between. Germline CDR1 and CDR2: SGHDN and FVKESK. The CDR3 sequence is 13 residues long. The chain's CDR3 is CASSQVLGHEQFF. As DNA, the CDR3 is TGTGCCAGCAGCCAAGTGCTGGGACATGAGCAGTTCTTC.

The table lists this clonotype with many counts. The J gene is TRBJ2-3, the V gene TRBV6-2 or TRBV6-3, with 11 nucleotides matching TRBD2. Germline loops: CDR1 MNHEY, CDR2 SVGEGT. The CDR3 has 16 amino acids. The V and J ends lost 5 bases and 5 bases, in that order; junction bases with no gene match: 9. For the CDR3, the DNA is TGTGCCAGCAGTCCTTCACTAGCGGGAGTGGTAGATACGCAGTATTTT. Translating gives CASSPSLAGVVDTQYF.

This clonotype was seen repeatedly, ten times or more. The V call is TRBV11-2, the J call TRBJ2-2; no clear D. Between the trimmed V and J ends, which lost 1 base and 0 bases, there was a span of 9 bases. The CDR3 extends over 16 amino acids. The germline V gene has CDR1 SGHAT and CDR2 FQNNGV. CDR3 sequence: CASSLGRSANTGELFF. In nucleotides, the CDR3 is TGTGCCAGCAGCTTAGGTCGCAGCGCGAACACCGGGGAGCTGTTTTTT.